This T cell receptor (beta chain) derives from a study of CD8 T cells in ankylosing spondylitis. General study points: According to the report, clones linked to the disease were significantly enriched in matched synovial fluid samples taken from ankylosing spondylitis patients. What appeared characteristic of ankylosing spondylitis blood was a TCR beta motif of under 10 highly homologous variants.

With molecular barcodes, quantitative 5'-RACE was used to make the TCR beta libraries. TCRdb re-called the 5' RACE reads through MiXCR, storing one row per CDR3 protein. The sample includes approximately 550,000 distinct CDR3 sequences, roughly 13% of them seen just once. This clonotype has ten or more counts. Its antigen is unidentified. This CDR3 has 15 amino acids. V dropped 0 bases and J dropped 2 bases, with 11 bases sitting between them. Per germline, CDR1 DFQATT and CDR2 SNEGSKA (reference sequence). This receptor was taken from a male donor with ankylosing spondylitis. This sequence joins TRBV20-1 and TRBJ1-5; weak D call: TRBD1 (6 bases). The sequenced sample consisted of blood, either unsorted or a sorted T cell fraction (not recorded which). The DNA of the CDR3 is TGCAGTGCTAGAGATTCAGGGGCGGGCAATCAGCCCCAGCATTTT. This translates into CSARDSGAGNQPQHF.